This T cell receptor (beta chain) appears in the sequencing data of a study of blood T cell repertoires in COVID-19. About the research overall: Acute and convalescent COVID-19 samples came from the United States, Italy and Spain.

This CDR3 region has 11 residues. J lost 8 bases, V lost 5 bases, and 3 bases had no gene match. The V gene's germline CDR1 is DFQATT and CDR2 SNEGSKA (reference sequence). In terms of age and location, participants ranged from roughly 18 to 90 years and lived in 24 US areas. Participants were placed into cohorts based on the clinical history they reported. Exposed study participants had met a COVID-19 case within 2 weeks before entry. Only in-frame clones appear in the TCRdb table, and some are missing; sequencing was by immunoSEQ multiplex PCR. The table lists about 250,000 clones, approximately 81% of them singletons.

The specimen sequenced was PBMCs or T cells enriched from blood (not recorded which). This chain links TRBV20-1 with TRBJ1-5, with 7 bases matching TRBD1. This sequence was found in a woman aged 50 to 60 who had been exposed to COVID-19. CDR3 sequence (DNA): TGCAGTGCTTCGACAGGGAAGCCCCAGCATTTT. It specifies CSASTGKPQHF.